The 2 T cell receptor beta chains below were found in one sample sequenced in a study of T cell responses to AZD1222 COVID-19 vaccine. Only in-frame clones appear in the TCRdb table, and some are missing; sequencing was by immunoSEQ multiplex PCR. The sample shows approximately 100,000 clones, about 94% of them seen only once. Sequenced here: peripheral blood, sampled on day 0 of AZD1222 vaccination. These receptors came from an adult in good health.

This clone was detected once. The chain is built from TRBV10-3 and TRBJ1-1; D gene ambiguous. Germline-derived CDR1 and CDR2 are ENHRY and SYGVKD. The CDR3 spans 11 residues. V lost 1 base and J lost 7, with 4 bases in between. The CDR3 region is CAISELGEAFF. DNA of the CDR3: TGTGCCATCAGTGAGTTAGGTGAAGCTTTCTTT.

J is TRBJ1-1 and V is TRBV7-9, with 9 bases matching TRBD1. Germline V gene sequence: CDR1 SEHNR, CDR2 FQNEAQ (reference sequence). This CDR3 is built from 15 residues. The junction had 10 bases not matched to a gene; V was cut back by 6 bases and J by 5 bases. DNA of the CDR3: TGTGCCAGCAGATTACCCAGGACAGGGGATACTGAAGCTTTCTTT. The encoded protein is CASRLPRTGDTEAFF.